The clone carrying this T cell receptor beta chain occurred many times. Using its own MiXCR run on the 5' RACE reads, TCRdb lists one record per CDR3 protein. The table lists roughly 330,000 distinct CDR3 sequences, around 3.9% of them singletons, with around 24% in the top ten. The CDR3 length is 11 residues. CDR1 DFQATT and CDR2 SNEGSKA come from the germline V gene (reference sequence). V lost 8 bases to trimming and J lost 5 bases; unmatched junction nucleotides: 5. This sample is part of a study of T cells after yellow fever vaccination. The input for sequencing was PBMCs, taken 5 days after the yellow fever booster vaccination. The chain uses TRBV20-1 and TRBJ1-2, with 7 positions matching TRBD1. This receptor was taken from a man aged 18 to 29 who received the YFV17D yellow fever vaccine. CDR3 region: CSSTGEYGYTF. The CDR3 DNA sequence: TGCAGTTCAACAGGGGAGTATGGCTACACCTTC.